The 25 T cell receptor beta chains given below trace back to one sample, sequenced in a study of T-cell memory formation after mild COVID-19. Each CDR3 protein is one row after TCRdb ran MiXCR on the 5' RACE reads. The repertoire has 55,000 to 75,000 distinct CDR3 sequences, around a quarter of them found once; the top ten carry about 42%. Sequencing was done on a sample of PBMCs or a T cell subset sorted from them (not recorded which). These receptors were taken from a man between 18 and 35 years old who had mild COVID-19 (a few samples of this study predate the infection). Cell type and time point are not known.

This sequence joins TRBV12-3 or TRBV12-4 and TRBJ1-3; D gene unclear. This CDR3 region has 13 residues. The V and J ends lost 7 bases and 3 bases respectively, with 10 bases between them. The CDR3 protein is CASNPGSGNTIYF. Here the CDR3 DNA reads TGTGCCAGCAACCCGGGGAGTGGAAACACCATATATTTT.

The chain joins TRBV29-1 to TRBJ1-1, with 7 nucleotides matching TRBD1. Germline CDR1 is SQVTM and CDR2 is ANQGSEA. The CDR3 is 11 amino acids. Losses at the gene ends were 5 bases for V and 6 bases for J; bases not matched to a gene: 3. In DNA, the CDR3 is TGCAGCGTTATACAGGGGCCTGAAGCTTTCTTT. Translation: CSVIQGPEAFF.

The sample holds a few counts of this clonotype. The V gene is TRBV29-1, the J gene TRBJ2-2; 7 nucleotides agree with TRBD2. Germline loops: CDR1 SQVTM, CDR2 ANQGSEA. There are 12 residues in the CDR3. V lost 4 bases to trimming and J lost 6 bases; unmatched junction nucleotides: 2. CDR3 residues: CSVVSGAGELFF. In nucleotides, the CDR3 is TGCAGCGTTGTGAGCGGGGCCGGGGAGCTGTTTTTT.

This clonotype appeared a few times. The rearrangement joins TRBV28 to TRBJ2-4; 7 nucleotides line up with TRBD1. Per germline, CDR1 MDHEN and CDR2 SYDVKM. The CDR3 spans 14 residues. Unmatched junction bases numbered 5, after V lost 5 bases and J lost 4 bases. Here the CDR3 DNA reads TGTGCCAGCAGTCCTTCGACAGGGAAAAACATTCAGTACTTC. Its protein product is CASSPSTGKNIQYF.

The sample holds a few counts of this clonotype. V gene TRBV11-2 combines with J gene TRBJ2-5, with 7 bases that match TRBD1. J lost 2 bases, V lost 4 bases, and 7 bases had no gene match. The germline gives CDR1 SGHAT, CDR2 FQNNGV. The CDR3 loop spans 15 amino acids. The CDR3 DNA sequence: TGTGCCAGCAGCTCCGTACGGGACAGACAAGAGACCCAGTACTTC. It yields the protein CASSSVRDRQETQYF.

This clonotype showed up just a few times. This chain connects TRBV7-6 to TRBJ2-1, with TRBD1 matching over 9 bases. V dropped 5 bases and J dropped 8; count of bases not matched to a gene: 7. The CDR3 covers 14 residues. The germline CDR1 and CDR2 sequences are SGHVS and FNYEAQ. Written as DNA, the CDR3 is TGTGCCAGCAGCGACAGGACAGGGGACGATGAGCAGTTCTTC. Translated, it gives CASSDRTGDDEQFF.

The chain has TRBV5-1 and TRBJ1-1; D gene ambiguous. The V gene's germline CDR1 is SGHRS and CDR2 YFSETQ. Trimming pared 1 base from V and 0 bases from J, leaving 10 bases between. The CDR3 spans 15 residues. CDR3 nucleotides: TGCGCCAGCAGCTTGTCCATCGCCATGAACACTGAAGCTTTCTTT. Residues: CASSLSIAMNTEAFF.

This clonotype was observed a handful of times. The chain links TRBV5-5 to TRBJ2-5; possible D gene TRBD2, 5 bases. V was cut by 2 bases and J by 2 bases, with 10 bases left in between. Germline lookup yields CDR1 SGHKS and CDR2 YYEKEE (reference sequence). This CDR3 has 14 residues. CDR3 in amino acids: CASSFEGWQETQYF. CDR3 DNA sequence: TGTGCCAGCAGCTTTGAGGGTTGGCAAGAGACCCAGTACTTC. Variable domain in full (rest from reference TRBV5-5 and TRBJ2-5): DAGVTQSPTHLIKTRGQQVTLRCSPISGHKSVSWYQQVLGQGPQFIFQYYEKEERGRGNFPDRFSARQFPNYSSELNVNALLLGDSALYLCASSFEGWQETQYFGPGTRLLVL.

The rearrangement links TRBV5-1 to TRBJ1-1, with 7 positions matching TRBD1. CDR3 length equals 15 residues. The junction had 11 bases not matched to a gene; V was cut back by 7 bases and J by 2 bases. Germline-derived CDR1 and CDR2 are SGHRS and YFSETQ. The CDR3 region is CASRIRGAGNTEAFF. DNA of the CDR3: TGCGCCAGCCGAATCAGGGGGGCTGGAAACACTGAAGCTTTCTTT. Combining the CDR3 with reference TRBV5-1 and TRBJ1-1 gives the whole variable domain KAGVTQTPRYLIKTRGQQVTLSCSPISGHRSVSWYQQTPGQGLQFLFEYFSETQRNKGNFPGRFSGRQFSNSRSEMNVSTLELGDSALYLCASRIRGAGNTEAFFGQGTRLTVV.

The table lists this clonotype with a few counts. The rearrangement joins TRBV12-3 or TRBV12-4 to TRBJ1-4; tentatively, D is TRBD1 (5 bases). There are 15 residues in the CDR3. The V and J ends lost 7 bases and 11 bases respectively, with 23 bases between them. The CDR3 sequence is CASNDSRDPSQKLFF. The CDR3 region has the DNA TGTGCCAGCAATGATTCCCGGGACCCATCACAGAAACTGTTTTTT.

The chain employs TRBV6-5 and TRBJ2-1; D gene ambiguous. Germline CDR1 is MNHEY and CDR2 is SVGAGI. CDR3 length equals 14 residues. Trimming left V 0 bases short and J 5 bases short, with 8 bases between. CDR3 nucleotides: TGTGCCAGCAGTTACTCCCCGGGTAACAATGAGCAGTTCTTC. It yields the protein CASSYSPGNNEQFF.

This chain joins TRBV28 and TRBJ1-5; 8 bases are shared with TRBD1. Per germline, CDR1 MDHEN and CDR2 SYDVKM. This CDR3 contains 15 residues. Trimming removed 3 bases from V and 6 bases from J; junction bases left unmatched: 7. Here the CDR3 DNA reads TGTGCCAGCAGTTTCGTGACAGGGGAGGGTCAGCCCCAGCATTTT. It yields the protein CASSFVTGEGQPQHF.

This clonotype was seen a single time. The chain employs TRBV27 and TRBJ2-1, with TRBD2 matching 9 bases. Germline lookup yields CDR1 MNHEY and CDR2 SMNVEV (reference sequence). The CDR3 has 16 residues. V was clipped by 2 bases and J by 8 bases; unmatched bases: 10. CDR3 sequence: CASSLLGVSGGDEQFF. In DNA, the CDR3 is TGTGCCAGCAGTTTACTCGGCGTTAGCGGGGGAGATGAGCAGTTCTTC.

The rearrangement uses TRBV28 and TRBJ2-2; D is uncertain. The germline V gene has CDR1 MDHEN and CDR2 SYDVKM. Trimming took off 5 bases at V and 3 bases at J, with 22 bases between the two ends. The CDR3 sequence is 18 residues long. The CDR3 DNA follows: TGTGCCAGCAGTCCGAGGCCGGGCACGGCAAGATACACCGGGGAGCTGTTTTTT. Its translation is CASSPRPGTARYTGELFF.

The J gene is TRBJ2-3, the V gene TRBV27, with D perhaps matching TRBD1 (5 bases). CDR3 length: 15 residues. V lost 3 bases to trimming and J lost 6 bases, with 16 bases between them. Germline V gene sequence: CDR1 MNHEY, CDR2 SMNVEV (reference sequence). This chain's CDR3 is CASSFDIGVADTQYF. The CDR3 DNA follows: TGTGCCAGCAGTTTTGATATAGGGGTGGCGGATACGCAGTATTTT.

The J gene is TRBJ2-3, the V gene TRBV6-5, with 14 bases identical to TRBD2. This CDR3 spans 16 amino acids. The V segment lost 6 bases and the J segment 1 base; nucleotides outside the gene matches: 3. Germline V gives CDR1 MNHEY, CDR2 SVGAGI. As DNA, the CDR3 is TGTGCCAGCAGCCAGGGACTAGCGGGGGGCACAGATACGCAGTATTTT. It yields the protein CASSQGLAGGTDTQYF.

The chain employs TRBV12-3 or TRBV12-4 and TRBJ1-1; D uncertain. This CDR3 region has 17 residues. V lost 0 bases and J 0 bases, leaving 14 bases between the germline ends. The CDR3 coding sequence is TGTGCCAGCAGTTTAGCCTGGGCCAGCCGGATGAACACTGAAGCTTTCTTT. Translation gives CASSLAWASRMNTEAFF.

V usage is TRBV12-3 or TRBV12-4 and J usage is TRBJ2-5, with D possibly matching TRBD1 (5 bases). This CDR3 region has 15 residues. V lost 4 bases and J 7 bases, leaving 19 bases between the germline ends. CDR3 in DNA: TGTGCCAGCAGTTCCCGGCAGGGAATACTCGGGACCCAGTACTTC. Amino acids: CASSSRQGILGTQYF.

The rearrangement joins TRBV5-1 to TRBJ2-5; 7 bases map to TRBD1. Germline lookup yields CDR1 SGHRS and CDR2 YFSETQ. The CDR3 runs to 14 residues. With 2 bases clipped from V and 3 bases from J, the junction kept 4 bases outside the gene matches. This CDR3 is CASSLQGYKETQYF. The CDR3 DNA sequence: TGCGCCAGCAGCTTACAGGGGTACAAAGAGACCCAGTACTTC.

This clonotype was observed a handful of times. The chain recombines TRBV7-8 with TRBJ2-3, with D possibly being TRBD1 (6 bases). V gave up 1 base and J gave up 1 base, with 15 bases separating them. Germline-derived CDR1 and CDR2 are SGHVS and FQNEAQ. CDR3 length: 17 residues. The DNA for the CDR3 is TGTGCCAGCAGCTTAGATCGATTTAAGGGGGGCACAGATACGCAGTATTTT. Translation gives CASSLDRFKGGTDTQYF.

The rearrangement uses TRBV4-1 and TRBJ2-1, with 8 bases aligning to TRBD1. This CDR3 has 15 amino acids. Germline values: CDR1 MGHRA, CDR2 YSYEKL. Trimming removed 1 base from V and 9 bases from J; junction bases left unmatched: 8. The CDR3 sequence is CASSQVRTGWPEQFF. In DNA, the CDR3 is TGCGCCAGCAGCCAAGTCAGGACAGGGTGGCCTGAGCAGTTCTTC.

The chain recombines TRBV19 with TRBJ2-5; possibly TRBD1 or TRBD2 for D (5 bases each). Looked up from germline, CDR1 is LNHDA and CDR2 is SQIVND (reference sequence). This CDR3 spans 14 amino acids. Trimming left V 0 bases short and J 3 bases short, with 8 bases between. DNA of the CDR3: TGTGCCAGTAGTATAGATCTGGGGGAAGAGACCCAGTACTTC. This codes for CASSIDLGEETQYF.

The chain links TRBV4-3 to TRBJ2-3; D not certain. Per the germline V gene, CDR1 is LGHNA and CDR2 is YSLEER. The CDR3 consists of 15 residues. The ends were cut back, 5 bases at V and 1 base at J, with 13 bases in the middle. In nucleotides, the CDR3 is TGCGCCAGCAGCTCCCGCTGGCTGGGCACAGATACGCAGTATTTT. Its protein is CASSSRWLGTDTQYF.

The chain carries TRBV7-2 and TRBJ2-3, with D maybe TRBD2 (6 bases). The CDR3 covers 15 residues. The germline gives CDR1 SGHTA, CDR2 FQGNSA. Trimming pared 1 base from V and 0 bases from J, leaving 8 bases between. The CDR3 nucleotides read TGTGCCAGCAGCTTAGAACTAGCAAGCACAGATACGCAGTATTTT. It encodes CASSLELASTDTQYF. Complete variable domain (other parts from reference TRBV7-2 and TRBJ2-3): GAGVSQSPSNKVTEKGKDVELRCDPISGHTALYWYRQSLGQGLEFLIYFQGNSAPDKSGLPSDRFSAERTGGSVSTLTIQRTQQEDSAVYLCASSLELASTDTQYFGPGTRLTVL.

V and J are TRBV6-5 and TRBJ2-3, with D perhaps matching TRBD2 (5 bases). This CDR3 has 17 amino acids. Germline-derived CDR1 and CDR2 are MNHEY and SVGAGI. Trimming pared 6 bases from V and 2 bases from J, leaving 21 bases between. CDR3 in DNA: TGTGCCAGCAGATCGAGATCCTCGAGGGCCCCCACAGATACGCAGTATTTT. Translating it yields CASRSRSSRAPTDTQYF.